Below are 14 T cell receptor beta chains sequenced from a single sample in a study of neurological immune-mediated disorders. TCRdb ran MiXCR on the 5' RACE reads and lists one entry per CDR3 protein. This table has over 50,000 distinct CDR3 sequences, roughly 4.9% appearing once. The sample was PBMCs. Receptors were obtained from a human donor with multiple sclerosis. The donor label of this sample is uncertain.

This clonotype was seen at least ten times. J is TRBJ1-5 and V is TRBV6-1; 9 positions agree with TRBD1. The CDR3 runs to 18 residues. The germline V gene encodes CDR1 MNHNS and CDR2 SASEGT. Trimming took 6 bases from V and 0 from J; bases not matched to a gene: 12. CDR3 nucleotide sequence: TGTGCCAGCAGCGGACAGGGGAAAGGGGACTATAGCAATCAGCCCCAGCATTTT. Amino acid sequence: CASSGQGKGDYSNQPQHF.

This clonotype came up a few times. Here the CDR3 reads CASSQKGDGYTF. In nucleotides, the CDR3 is TGTGCCAGCAGTCAAAAGGGGGATGGCTACACCTTC. V is TRBV12-3 or TRBV12-4 and J is TRBJ1-2; D perhaps matches TRBD1 (6 bases). With 5 bases removed from V and 6 bases from J, the gap between germline ends came to 10 bases. The CDR3 spans 12 residues.

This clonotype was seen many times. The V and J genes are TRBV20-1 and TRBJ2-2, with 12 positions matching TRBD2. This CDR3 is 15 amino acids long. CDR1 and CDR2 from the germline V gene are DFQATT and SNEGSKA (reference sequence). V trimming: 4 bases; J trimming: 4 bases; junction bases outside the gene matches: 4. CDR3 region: CSAITSGGTTGELFF. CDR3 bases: TGCAGTGCTATTACTAGCGGGGGGACCACCGGGGAGCTGTTTTTT.

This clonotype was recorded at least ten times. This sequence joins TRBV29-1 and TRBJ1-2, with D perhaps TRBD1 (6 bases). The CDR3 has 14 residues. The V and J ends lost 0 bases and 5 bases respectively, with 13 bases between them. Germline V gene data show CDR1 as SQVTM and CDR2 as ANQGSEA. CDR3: CSVEDFGQSYGYTF. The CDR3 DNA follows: TGCAGCGTTGAAGATTTTGGACAGTCATATGGCTACACCTTC.

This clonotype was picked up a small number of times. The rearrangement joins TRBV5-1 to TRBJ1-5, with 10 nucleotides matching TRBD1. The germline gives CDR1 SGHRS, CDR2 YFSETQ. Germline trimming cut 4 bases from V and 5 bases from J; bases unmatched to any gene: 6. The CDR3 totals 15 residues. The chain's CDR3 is CASSPTGGSDQPQHF. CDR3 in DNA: TGCGCCAGCAGCCCGACAGGGGGCAGCGATCAGCCCCAGCATTTT.

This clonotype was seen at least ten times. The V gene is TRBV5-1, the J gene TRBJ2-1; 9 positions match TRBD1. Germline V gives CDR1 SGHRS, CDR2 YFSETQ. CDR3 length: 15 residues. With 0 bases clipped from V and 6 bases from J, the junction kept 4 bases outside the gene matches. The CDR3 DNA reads TGCGCCAGCAGCTTGGTACAGGGGGCGCCCAATGAGCAGTTCTTC. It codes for CASSLVQGAPNEQFF.

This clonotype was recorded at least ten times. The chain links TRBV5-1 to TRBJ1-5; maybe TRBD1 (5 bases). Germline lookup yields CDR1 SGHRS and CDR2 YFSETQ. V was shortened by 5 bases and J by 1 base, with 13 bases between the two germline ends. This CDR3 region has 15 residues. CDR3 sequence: CASRREAGSNQPQHF. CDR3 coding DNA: TGCGCCAGCAGACGCGAGGCAGGGAGCAATCAGCCCCAGCATTTT.

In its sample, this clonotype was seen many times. CDR3 DNA sequence: TGTGCCAGCAGCTTACGCGGGGGTGTCTACAATGAGCAGTTCTTC. The encoded protein is CASSLRGGVYNEQFF. This sequence joins TRBV7-8 and TRBJ2-1; 7 bases line up with TRBD2. Germline assignment: CDR1 SGHVS and CDR2 FQNEAQ. V lost 2 bases and J lost 3; bases outside the gene matches: 4. The CDR3 is 15 residues long. The whole variable domain, filled in from reference TRBV7-8 and TRBJ2-1, reads GAGVSQSPRYKVAKRGQDVALRCDPISGHVSLFWYQQALGQGPEFLTYFQNEAQLDKSGLPSDRFFAERPEGSVSTLKIQRTQQEDSAVYLCASSLRGGVYNEQFFGPGTRLTVL.

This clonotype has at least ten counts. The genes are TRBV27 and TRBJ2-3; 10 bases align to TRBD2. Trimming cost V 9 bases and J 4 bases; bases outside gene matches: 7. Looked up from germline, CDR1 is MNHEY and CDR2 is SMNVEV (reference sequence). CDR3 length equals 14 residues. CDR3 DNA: TGTGCCAGTCGTCAGCGGGGGGGCCCAGATACGCAGTATTTT. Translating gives CASRQRGGPDTQYF.

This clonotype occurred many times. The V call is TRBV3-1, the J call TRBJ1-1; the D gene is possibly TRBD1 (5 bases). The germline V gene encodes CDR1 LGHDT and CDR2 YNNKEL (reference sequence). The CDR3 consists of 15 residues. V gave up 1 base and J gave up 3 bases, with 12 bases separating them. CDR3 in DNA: TGTGCCAGCAGCCAAGCCCCCAGGGATTACACTGAAGCTTTCTTT. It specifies CASSQAPRDYTEAFF.

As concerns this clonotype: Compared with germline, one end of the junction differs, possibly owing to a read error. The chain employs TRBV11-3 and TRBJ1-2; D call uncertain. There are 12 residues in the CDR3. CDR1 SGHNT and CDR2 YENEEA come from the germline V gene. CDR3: CASRTESYGYTF. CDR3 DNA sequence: TGTGCCAGCCGGACCGAATCCTATGGGTACACCTTC.

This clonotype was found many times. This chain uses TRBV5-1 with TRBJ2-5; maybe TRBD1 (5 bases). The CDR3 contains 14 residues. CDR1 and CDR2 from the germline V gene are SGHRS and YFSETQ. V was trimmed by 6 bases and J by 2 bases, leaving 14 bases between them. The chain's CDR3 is CASKARQLQETQYF. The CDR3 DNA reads TGCGCCAGCAAGGCTAGACAGCTACAAGAGACCCAGTACTTC.

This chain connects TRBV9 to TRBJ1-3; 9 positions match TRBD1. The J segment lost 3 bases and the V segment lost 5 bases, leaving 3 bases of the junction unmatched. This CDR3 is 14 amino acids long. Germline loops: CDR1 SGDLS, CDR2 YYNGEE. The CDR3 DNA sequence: TGTGCCAGCAGGGGACAGGGCGGTGGAAACACCATATATTTT. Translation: CASRGQGGGNTIYF.

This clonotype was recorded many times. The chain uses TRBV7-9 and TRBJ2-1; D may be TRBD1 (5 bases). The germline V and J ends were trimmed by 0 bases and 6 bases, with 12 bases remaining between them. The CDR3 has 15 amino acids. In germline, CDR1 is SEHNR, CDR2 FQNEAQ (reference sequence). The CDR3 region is CASSLAPSGFNEQFF. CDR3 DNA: TGTGCCAGCAGCTTAGCCCCCTCAGGGTTCAATGAGCAGTTCTTC.